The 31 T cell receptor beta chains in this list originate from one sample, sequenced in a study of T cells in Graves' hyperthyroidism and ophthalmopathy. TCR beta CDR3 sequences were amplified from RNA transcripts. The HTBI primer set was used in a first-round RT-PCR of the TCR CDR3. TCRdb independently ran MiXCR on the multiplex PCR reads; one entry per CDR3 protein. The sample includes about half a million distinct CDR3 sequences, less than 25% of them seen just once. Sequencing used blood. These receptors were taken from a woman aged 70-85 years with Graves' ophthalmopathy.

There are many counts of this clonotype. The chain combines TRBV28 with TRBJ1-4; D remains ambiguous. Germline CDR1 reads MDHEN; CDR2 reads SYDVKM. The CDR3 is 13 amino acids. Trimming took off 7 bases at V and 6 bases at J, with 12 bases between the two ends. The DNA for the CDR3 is TGTGCCAGCACCCCGGTCGCAGATGAAAAACTGTTTTTT. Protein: CASTPVADEKLFF.

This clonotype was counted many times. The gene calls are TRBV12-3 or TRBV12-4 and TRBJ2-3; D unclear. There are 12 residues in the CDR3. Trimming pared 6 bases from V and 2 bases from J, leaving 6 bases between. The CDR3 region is CASRSLTDTQYF. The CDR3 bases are TGTGCCAGCAGGAGCCTCACAGATACGCAGTATTTT.

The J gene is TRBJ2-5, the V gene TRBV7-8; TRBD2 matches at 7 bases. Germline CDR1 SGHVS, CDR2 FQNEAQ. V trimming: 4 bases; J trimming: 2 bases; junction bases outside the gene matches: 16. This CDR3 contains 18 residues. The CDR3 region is CASSSRHPSGGGQETQYF. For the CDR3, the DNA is TGTGCCAGCAGCTCCCGTCATCCTAGTGGGGGAGGGCAAGAGACCCAGTACTTC.

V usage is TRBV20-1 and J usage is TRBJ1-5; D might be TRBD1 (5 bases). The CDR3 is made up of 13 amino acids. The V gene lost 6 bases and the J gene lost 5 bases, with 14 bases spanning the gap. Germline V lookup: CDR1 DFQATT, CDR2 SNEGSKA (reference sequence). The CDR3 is CSAGRVSYQPQHF. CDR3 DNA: TGCAGTGCGGGCAGGGTCAGTTATCAGCCCCAGCATTTT.

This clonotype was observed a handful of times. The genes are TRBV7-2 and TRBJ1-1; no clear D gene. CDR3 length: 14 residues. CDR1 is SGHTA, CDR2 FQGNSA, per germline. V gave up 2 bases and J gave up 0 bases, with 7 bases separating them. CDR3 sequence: CASSLSAVNTEAFF. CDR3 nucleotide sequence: TGTGCCAGCAGCTTATCAGCAGTGAACACTGAAGCTTTCTTT.

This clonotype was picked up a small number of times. The CDR3 DNA follows: TGTGCCAGCAGCCTTCACCACCGCCCCTGGGACTATGGCTACACCTTC. This codes for CASSLHHRPWDYGYTF. The chain combines TRBV11-1 with TRBJ1-2; D not certain. CDR1 is SGHAT and CDR2 is FQDESV in the germline V gene (reference sequence). Trimming left V 5 bases short and J 3 bases short, with 19 bases between. This CDR3 spans 16 amino acids. Based on the CDR3 plus reference TRBV11-1 and TRBJ1-2, the full variable domain is EAEVAQSPRYKITEKSQAVAFWCDPISGHATLYWYRQILGQGPELLVQFQDESVVDDSQLPKDRFSAERLKGVDSTLKIQPAELGDSAMYLCASSLHHRPWDYGYTFGSGTRLTVV.

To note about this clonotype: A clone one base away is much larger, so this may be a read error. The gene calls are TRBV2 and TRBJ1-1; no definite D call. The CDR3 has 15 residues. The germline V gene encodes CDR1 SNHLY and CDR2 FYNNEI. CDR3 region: CASSASVGMNTAAFF. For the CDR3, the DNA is TGTGCCAGCAGTGCTTCGGTGGGAATGAACACTGCAGCTTTCTTT.

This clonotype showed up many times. This chain's CDR3 is CSAKDLLSWEQYF. Written as DNA, the CDR3 is TGCAGTGCTAAAGACCTTTTATCGTGGGAGCAGTACTTC. V gene TRBV20-1 combines with J gene TRBJ2-7, with D uncertain. From germline, CDR1 is DFQATT and CDR2 SNEGSKA (reference sequence). The CDR3 spans 13 residues. With 4 bases removed from V and 7 bases from J, the gap between germline ends came to 17 bases.

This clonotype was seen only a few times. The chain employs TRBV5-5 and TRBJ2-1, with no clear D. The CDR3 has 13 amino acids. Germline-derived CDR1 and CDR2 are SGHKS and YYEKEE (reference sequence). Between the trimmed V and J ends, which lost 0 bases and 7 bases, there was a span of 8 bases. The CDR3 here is CASSLAYSNEQFF. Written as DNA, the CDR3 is TGTGCCAGCAGCTTGGCCTATTCTAATGAGCAGTTCTTC.

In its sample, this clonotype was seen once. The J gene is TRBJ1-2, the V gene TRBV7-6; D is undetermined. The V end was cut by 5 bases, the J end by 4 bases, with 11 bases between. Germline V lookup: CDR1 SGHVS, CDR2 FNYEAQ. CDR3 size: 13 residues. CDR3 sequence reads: CASSTHTLYGYTF. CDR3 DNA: TGTGCCAGCAGCACACACACGCTCTATGGCTACACCTTC.

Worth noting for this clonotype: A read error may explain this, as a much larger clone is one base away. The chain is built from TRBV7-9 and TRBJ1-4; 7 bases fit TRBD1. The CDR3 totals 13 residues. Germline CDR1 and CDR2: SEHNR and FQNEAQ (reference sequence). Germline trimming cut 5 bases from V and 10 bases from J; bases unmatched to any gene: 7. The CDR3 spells CASSQQGSGKLFF. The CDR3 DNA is TGTGCCAGCAGCCAACAGGGGAGCGGAAAACTGTTTTTT.

The CDR3 loop is CASSLLRGYNEQFF. CDR3 nucleotide sequence: TGTGCCAGCAGCCTACTTAGGGGGTACAATGAGCAGTTCTTC. V is TRBV3-1 and J is TRBJ2-1; TRBD1 is a possible D gene (6 bases). The ends were cut back, 4 bases at V and 4 bases at J, with 11 bases in the middle. CDR3 size: 14 residues. In germline, CDR1 is LGHDT, CDR2 YNNKEL (reference sequence).

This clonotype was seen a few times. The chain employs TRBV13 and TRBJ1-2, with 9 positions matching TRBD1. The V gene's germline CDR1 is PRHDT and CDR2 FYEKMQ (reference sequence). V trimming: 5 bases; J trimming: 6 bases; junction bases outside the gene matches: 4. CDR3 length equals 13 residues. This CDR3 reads CASSDRDRDGYTF. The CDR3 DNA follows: TGTGCCAGCAGCGACCGGGACAGGGATGGCTACACCTTC.

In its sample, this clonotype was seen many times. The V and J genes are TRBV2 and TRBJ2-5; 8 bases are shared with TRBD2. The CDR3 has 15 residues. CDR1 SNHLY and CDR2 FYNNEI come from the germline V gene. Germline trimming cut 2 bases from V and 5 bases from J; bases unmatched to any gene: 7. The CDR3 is CASSENGAGAETQYF. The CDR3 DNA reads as TGTGCCAGCAGTGAAAATGGAGCGGGAGCTGAGACCCAGTACTTC. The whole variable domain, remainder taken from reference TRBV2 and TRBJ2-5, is EPEVTQTPSHQVTQMGQEVILRCVPISNHLYFYWYRQILGQKVEFLVSFYNNEISEKSEIFDDQFSVERPDGSNFTLKIRSTKLEDSAMYFCASSENGAGAETQYFGPGTRLLVL.

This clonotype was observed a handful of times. CDR3 DNA sequence: TGTGCCAGCAGTGACCGGGCCGGGACAGCCTACAATGAGCAGTTCTTC. Its protein is CASSDRAGTAYNEQFF. This chain connects TRBV25-1 to TRBJ2-1, with 7 bases identical to TRBD1. The V segment lost 3 bases and the J segment 2 bases; nucleotides outside the gene matches: 7. This CDR3 comprises 16 residues. Germline V gene lookup returns CDR1 MGHDK and CDR2 SYGVNS.

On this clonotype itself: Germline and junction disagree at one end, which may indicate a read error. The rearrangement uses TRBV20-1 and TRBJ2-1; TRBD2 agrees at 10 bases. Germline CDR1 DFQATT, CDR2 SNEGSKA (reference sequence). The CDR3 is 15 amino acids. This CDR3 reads CSGRDQAGGPREQFF. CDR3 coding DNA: TGCAGTGGTAGAGATCAAGCGGGAGGGCCTAGGGAGCAGTTCTTC.

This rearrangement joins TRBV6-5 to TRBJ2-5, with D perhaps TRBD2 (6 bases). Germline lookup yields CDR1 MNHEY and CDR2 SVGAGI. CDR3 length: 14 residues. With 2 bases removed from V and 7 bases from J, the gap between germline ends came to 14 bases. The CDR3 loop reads CASSYGTDSSTQYF. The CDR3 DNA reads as TGTGCCAGCAGTTACGGGACTGATTCGTCGACCCAGTACTTC.

The CDR3 sequence is CASSRWAVTSGANVLTF. The CDR3 nucleotides are TGTGCCAGCAGCCGTTGGGCAGTGACCTCTGGGGCCAACGTCCTGACTTTC. V usage is TRBV7-9 and J usage is TRBJ2-6; D is unresolved. Germline CDR1 is SEHNR and CDR2 is FQNEAQ (reference sequence). This CDR3 is built from 17 residues. V was clipped by 5 bases and J by 0 bases, with 14 bases between them.

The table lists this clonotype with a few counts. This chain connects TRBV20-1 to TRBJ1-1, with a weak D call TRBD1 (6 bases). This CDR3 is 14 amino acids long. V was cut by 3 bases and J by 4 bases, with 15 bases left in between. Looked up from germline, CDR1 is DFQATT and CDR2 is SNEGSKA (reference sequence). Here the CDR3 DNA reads TGCAGTGCTAGTGTGCTGGGGGCTAGCACTGAAGCTTTCTTT. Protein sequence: CSASVLGASTEAFF.

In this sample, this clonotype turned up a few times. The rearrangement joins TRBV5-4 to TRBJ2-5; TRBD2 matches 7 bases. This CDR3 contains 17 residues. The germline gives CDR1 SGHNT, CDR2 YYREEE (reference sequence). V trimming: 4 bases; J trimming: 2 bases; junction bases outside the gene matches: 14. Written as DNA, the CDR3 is TGTGCCAGCAGCGGGAGATCTAGCGGCGAAACGCAAGAGACCCAGTACTTC. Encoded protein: CASSGRSSGETQETQYF.

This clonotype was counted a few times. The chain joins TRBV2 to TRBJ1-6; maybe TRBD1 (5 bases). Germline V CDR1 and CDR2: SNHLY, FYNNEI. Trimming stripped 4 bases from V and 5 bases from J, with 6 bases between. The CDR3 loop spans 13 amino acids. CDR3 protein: CASSGDHNSPLHF. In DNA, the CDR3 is TGTGCCAGCAGTGGGGACCATAATTCACCCCTCCACTTT.

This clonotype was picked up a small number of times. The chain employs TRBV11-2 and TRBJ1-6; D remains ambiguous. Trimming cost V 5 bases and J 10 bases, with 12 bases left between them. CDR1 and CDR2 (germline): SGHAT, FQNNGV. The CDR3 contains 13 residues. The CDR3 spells CASSPGRGSPLHF. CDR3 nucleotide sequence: TGTGCCAGCAGCCCCGGGCGGGGATCACCCCTCCACTTT.

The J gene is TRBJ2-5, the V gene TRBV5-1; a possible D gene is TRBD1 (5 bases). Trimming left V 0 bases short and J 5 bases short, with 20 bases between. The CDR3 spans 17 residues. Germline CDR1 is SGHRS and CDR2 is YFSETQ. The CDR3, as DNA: TGCGCCAGCAGCTTGGGGTTTATCGTAGGGGTTGGTGAGACCCAGTACTTC. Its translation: CASSLGFIVGVGETQYF.

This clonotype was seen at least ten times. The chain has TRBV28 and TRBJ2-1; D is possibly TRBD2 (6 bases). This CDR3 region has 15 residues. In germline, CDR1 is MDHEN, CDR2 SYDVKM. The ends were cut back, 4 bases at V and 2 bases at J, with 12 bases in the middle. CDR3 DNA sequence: TGTGCCAGCAGTTCGGGGGAGGTGACCTACAATGAGCAGTTCTTC. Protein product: CASSSGEVTYNEQFF.

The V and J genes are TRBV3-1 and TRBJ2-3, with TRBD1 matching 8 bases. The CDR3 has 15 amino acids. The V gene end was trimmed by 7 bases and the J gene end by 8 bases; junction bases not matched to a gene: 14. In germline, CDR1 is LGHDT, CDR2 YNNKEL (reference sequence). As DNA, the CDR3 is TGTGCCAGCACCATCGGACAGGGACGATGGGGTACGCAGTATTTT. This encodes CASTIGQGRWGTQYF.

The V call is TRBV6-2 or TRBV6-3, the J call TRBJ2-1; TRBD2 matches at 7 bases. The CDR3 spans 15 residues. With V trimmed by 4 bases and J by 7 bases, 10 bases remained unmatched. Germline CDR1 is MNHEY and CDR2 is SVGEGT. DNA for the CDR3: TGTGCCAGCAGTTCCCCGCGGGAGTGGGGTAATGAGCAGTTCTTC. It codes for CASSSPREWGNEQFF.

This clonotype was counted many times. The CDR3 reads CASSLFVDQPQHF. The DNA of the CDR3 is TGTGCCAGCAGTTTGTTTGTTGATCAGCCCCAGCATTTT. The rearrangement uses TRBV28 and TRBJ1-5; no clear D gene. Germline values: CDR1 MDHEN, CDR2 SYDVKM. The V gene lost 3 bases and the J gene lost 5 bases, with 8 bases spanning the gap. The CDR3 sequence is 13 residues long. The complete variable domain, with remaining parts taken from reference TRBV28 and TRBJ1-5, reads DVKVTQSSRYLVKRTGEKVFLECVQDMDHENMFWYRQDPGLGLRLIYFSYDVKMKEKGDIPEGYSVSREKKERFSLILESASTNQTSMYLCASSLFVDQPQHFGDGTRLSIL.

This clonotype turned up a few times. The CDR3 nucleotides are TGTGCCAGCAGTCCGACGGGGGGGGGATCCCCTAACGAGCAGTACTTC. It yields the protein CASSPTGGGSPNEQYF. V usage is TRBV7-6 and J usage is TRBJ2-7; TRBD2 matches at 8 bases. This CDR3 has 16 residues. V shed 6 bases, J shed 5 bases, and the junction held 15 bases outside the gene matches. Looked up from germline, CDR1 is SGHVS and CDR2 is FNYEAQ.

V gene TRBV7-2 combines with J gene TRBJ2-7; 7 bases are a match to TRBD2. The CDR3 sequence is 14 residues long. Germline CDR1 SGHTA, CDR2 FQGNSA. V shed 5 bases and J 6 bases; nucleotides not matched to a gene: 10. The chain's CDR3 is CASSPGLVPSEQYF. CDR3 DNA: TGTGCCAGCAGCCCAGGACTAGTTCCCTCCGAGCAGTACTTC.

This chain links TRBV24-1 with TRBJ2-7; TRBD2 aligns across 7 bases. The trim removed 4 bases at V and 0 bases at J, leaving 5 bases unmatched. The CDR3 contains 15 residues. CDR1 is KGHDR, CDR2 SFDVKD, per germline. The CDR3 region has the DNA TGTGCCACCAGTGACCCCTCGGGGGGCTCCTACGAGCAGTACTTC. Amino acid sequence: CATSDPSGGSYEQYF.

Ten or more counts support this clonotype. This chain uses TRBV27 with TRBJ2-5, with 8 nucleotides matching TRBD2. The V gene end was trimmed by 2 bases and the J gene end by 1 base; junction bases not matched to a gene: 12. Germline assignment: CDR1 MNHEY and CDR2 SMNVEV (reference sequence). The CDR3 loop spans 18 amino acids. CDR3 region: CASSLGAIAGLIQETQYF. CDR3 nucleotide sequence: TGTGCCAGCAGTTTAGGGGCTATAGCGGGACTTATCCAAGAGACCCAGTACTTC.